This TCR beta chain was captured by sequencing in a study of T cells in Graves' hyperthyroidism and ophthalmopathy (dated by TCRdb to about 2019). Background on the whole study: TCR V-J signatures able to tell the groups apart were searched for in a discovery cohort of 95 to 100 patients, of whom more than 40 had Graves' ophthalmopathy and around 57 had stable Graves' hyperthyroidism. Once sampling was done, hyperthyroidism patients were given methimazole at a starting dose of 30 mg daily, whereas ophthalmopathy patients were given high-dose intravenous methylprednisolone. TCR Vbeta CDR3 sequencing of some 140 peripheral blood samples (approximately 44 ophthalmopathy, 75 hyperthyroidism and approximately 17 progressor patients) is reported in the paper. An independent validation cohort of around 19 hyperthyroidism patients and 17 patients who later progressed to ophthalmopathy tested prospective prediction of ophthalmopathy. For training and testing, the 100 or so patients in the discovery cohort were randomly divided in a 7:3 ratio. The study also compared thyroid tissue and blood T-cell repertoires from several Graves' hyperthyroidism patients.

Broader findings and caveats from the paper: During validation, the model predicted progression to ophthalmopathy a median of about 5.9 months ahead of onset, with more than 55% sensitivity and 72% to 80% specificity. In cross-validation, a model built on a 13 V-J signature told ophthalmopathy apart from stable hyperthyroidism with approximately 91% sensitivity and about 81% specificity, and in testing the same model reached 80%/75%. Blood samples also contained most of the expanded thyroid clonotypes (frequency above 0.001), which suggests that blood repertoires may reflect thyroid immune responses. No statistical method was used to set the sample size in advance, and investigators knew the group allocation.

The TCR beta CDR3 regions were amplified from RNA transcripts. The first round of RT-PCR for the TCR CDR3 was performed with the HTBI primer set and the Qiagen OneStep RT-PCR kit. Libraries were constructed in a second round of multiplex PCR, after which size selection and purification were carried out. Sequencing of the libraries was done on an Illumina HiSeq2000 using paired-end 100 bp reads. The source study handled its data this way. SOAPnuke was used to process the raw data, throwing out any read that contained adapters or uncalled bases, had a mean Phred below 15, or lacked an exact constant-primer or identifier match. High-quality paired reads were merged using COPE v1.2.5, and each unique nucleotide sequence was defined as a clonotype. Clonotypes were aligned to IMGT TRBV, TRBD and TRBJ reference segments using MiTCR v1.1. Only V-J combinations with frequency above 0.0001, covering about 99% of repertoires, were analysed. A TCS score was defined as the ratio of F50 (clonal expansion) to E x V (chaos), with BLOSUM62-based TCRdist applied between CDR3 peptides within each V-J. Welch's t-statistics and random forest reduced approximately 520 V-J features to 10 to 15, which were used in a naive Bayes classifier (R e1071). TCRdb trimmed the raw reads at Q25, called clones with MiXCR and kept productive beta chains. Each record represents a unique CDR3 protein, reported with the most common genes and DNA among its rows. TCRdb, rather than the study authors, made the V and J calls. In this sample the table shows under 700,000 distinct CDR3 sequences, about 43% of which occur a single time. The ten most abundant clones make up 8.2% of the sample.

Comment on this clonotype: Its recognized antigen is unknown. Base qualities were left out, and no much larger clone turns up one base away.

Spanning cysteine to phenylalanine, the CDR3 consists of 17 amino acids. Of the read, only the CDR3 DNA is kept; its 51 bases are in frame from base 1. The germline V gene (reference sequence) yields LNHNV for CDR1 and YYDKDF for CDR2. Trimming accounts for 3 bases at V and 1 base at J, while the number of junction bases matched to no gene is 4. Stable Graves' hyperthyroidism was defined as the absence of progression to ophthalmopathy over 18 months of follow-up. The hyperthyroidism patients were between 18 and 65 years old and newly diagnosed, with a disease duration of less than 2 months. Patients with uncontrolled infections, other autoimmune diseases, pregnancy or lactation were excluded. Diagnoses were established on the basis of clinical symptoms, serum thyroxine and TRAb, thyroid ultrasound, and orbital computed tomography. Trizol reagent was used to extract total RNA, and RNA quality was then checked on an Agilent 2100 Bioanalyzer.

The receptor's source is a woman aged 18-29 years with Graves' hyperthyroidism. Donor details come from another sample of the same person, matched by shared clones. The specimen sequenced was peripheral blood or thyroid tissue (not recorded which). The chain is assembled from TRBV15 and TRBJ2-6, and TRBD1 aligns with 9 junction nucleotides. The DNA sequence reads TGTGCCACCAGCAGCCCACAGGGGGCATCTGGGGCCAACGTCCTGACTTTC. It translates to CATSSPQGASGANVLTF.